This T cell receptor (beta chain) emerged from a study of beta chain features in type 1 diabetes. General study results and limits: Significant though moderate, a shortening of TCRB CDR3s appeared in all four CD4+ subsets of Type 1 diabetes patients. Amplification by PCR could prefer shorter templates, with the same effect in patients and controls.

As every portion of the isolated RNA was reverse transcribed, the sequencing read expressed TCRB transcripts. About 3.5 million reads, on average, came from each naive, central memory and regulatory T cell sample. Using immunoSEQ multiplex PCR, the repertoire was profiled, and TCRdb retains in-frame clones only, with some absent. This sample has roughly 280,000 clones, with approximately 25% found just once. This clone was seen only a few times. The antigen remains undetermined. Trimming pared 4 bases from V and 8 bases from J, leaving 18 bases between. From germline, CDR1 is MDHEN and CDR2 SYDVKM. The CDR3 totals 15 residues.

The clonotype comes from a woman younger than 45 with type 1 diabetes. V usage is TRBV28 and J usage is TRBJ2-1; D is unclear. Sequencing was carried out using naive CD4+ T cells from blood. The CDR3 here is CASSSPPVGLDEQFF. CDR3 in DNA: TGTGCCAGCAGTTCCCCCCCAGTGGGCTTGGATGAGCAGTTCTTC.